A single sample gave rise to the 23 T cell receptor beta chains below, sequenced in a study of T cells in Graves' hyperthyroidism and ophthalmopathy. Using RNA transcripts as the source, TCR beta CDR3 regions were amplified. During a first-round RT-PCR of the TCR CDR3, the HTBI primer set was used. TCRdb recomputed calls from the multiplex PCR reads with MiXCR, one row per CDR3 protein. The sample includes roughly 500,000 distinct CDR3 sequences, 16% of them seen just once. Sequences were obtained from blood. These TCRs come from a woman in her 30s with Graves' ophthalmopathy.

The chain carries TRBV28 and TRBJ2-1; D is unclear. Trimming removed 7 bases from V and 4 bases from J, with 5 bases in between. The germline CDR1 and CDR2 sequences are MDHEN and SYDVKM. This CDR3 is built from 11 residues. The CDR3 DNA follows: TGTGCCAGCAATACGTACAATGAGCAGTTCTTC. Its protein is CASNTYNEQFF.

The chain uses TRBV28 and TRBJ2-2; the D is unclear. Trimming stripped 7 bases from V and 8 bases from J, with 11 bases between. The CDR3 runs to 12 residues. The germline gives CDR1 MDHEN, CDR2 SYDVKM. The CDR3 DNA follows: TGTGCCAGCAACTCCCTTGGGGGGGAGCTGTTTTTT. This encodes CASNSLGGELFF.

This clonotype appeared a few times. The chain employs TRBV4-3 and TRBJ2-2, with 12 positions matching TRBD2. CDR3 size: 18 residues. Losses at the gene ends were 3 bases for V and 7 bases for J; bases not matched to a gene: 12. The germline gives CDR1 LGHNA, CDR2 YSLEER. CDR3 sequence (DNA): TGCGCCAGCAGCCACAATAACAGACTAGCGGGAGTCGTCGGGGAGCTGTTTTTT. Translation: CASSHNNRLAGVVGELFF.

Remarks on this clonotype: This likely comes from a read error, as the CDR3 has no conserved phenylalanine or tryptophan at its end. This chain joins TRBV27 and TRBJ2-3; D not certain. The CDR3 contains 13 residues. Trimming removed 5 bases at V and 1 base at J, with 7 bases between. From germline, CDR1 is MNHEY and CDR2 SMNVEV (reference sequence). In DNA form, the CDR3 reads TGTGCCAGCAGTATTGAGGGCACAGATACGCAGTATCTT. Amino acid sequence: CASSIEGTDTQYL.

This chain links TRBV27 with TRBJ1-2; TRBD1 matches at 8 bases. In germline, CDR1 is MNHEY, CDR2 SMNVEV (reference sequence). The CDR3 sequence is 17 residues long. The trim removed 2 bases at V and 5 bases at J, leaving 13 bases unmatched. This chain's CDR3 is CASSLGGGDRGRYGYTF. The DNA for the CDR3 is TGTGCCAGCAGTTTAGGGGGGGGAGACAGGGGTAGATATGGCTACACCTTC.

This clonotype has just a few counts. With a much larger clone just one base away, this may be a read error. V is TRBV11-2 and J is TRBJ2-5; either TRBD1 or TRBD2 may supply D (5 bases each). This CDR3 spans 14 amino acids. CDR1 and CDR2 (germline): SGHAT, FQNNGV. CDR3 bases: TGTGCCAGCAGCTTCCCAGGGAGAGACGAGACCCTGTACTTC. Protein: CASSFPGRDETLYF.

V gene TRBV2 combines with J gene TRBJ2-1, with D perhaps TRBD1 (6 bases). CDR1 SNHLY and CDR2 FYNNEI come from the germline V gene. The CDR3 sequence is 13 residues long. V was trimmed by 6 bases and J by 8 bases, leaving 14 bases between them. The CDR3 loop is CASRGTTLDEQFF. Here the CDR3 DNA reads TGTGCCAGCAGGGGGACAACCCTGGATGAGCAGTTCTTC.

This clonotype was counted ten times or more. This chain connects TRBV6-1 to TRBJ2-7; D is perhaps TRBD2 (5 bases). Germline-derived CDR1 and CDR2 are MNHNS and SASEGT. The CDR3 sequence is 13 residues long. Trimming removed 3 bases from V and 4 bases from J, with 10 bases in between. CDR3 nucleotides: TGTGCCAGCAGTGACGGGATAATGTACGAGCAGTACTTC. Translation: CASSDGIMYEQYF.

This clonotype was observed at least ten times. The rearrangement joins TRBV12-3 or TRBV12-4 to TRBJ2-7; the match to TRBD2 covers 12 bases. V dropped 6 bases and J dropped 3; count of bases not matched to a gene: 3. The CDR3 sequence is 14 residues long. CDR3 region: CASRPSGRGYEQYF. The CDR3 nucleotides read TGTGCCAGCAGGCCTAGCGGGAGGGGCTACGAGCAGTACTTC.

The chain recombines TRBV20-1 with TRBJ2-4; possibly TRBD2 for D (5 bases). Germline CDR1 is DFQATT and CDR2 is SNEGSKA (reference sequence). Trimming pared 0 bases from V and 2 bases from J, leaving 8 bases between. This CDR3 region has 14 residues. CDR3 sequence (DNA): TGCAGTGCTAGAGACGGGGAAACCAAAAACATTCAGTACTTC. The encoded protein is CSARDGETKNIQYF.

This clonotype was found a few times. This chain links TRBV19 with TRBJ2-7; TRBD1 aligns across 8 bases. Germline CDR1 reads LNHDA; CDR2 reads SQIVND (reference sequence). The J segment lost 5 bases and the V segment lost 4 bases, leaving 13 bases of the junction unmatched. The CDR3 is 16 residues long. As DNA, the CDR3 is TGTGCCAGTAGTACCCTCCCCGGACAGGGTCTCCACGAGCAGTACTTC. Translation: CASSTLPGQGLHEQYF.

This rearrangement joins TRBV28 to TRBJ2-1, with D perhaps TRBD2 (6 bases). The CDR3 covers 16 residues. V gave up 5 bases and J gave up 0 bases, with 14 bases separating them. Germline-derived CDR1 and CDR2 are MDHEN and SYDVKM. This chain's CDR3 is CASSRAGGSSYNEQFF. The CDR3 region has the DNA TGTGCCAGCAGTAGAGCTGGGGGGAGCTCCTACAATGAGCAGTTCTTC.

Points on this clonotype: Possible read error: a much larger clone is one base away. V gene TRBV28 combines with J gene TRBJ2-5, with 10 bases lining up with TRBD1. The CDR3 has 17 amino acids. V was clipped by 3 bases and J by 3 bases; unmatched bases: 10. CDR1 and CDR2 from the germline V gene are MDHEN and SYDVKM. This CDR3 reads CASSFEAGTGAKETQYF. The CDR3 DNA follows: TGTGCCAGCAGTTTTGAGGCCGGGACAGGGGCGAAAGAGACCCAGTACTTC.

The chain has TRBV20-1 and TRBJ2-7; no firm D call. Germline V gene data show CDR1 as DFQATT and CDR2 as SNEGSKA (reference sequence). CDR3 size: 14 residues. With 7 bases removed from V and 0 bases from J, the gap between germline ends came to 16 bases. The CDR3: CSDSPASSSYEQYF. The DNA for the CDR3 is TGCAGTGATTCTCCGGCTTCCAGCTCCTACGAGCAGTACTTC.

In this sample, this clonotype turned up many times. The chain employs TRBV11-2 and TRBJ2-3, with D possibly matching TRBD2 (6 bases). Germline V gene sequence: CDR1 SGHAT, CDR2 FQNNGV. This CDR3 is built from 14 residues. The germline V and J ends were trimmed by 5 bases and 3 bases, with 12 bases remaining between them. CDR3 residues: CASSHRRATDTQYF. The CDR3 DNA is TGTGCCAGCAGCCACAGGAGGGCGACAGATACGCAGTATTTT. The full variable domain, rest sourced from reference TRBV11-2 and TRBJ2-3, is EAGVAQSPRYKIIEKRQSVAFWCNPISGHATLYWYQQILGQGPKLLIQFQNNGVVDDSQLPKDRFSAERLKGVDSTLKIQPAKLEDSAVYLCASSHRRATDTQYFGPGTRLTVL.

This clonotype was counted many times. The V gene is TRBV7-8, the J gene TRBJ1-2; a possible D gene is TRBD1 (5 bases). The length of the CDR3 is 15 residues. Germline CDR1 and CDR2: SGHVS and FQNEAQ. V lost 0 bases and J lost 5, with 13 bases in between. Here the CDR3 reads CASSLARDRRYGYTF. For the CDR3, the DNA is TGTGCCAGCAGCTTAGCGAGAGACAGACGGTATGGCTACACCTTC.

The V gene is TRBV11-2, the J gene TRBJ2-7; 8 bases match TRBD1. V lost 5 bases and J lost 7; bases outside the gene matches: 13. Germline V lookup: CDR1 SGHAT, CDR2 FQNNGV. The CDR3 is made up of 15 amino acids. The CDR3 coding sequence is TGTGCCAGCAGCCCGGGACAGGCCGGTAGATCGGAGCAGTACTTC. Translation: CASSPGQAGRSEQYF.

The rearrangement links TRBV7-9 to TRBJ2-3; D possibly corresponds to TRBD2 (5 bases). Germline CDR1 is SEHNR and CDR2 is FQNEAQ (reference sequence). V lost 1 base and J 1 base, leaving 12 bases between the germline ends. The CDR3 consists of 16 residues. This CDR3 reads CASSLEGTRGTDTQYF. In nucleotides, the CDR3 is TGTGCCAGCAGCTTAGAAGGAACGAGGGGCACAGATACGCAGTATTTT.

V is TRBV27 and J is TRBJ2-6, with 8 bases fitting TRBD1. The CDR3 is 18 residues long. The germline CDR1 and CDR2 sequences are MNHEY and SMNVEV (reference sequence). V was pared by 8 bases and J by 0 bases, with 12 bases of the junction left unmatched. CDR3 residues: CASGSRQGIFSGANVLTF. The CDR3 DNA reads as TGTGCCAGCGGTTCGAGACAGGGGATCTTCTCTGGGGCCAACGTCCTGACTTTC.

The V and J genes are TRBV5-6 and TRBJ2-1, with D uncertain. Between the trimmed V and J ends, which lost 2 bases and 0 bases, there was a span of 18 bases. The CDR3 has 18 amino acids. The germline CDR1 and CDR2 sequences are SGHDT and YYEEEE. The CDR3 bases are TGTGCCAGCAGCTTTAGGTGGCTCTCTCCTTCCTCCTACAATGAGCAGTTCTTC. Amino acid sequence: CASSFRWLSPSSYNEQFF. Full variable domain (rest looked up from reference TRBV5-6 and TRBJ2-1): DAGVTQSPTHLIKTRGQQVTLRCSPKSGHDTVSWYQQALGQGPQFIFQYYEEEERQRGNFPDRFSGHQFPNYSSELNVNALLLGDSALYLCASSFRWLSPSSYNEQFFGPGTRLTVL.

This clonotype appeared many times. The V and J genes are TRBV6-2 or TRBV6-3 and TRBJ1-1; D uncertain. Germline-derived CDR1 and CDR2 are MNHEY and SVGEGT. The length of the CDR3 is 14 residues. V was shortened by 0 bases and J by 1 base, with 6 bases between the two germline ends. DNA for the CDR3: TGTGCCAGCAGTTACTCGAGCTGGAACACTGAAGCTTTCTTT. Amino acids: CASSYSSWNTEAFF.

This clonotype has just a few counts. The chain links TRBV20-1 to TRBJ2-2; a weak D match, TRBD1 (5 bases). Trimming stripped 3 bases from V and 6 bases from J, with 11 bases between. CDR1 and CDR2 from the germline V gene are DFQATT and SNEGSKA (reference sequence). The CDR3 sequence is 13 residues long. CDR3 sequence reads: CSASLREAGELFF. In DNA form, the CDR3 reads TGCAGTGCTAGTCTCAGGGAAGCCGGGGAGCTGTTTTTT.

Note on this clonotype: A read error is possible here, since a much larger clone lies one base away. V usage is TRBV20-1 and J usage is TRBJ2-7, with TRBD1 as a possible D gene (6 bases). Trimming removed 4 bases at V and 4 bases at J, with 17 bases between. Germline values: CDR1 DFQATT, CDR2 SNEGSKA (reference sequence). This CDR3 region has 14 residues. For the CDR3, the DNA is TGCAGTGCTAAATCCCCTTACAGGGTTTACGAGCAGTACTTC. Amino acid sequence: CSAKSPYRVYEQYF.